Below, 23 T cell receptor beta chains from the same sample are listed, as sequenced in a study of early T cells in non-severe SARS-CoV-2 infection. TCRdb redid the calling of the 5' RACE reads with MiXCR, one entry per CDR3 protein. Here the sample spans approximately 56,000 distinct CDR3 sequences, 10% being singletons. The sequenced sample was whole blood. Receptors were obtained from an adult who was a healthcare worker with PCR-confirmed SARS-CoV-2 infection or an uninfected control (not recorded which).

This clonotype was seen repeatedly, ten times or more. V gene TRBV9 combines with J gene TRBJ2-3, with TRBD2 identical over 9 bases. V lost 3 bases and J lost 1; bases outside the gene matches: 12. Per the germline V gene, CDR1 is SGDLS and CDR2 is YYNGEE. The CDR3 runs 18 residues. CDR3 coding DNA: TGTGCCAGCAGCGGTGATAGCGGGAGAAGAGGTGGCACAGATACGCAGTATTTT. Its protein product is CASSGDSGRRGGTDTQYF.

This sequence joins TRBV20-1 and TRBJ2-7; 7 bases are shared with TRBD1. J was trimmed by 1 base and V by 6 bases; bases with no gene match: 6. The CDR3 totals 13 residues. Germline V CDR1 and CDR2: DFQATT, SNEGSKA (reference sequence). The chain's CDR3 is CSATGQRSYEQYF. CDR3 coding DNA: TGCAGTGCAACGGGACAGCGGTCCTACGAGCAGTACTTC.

At least ten counts were recorded for this clonotype. This chain links TRBV18 with TRBJ1-2, with TRBD1 matching over 9 bases. V lost 10 bases, J lost 3 bases, and 9 bases stayed unmatched. CDR1 and CDR2 from the germline V gene are KGHSH and LQKENI. CDR3 length equals 14 residues. The CDR3 nucleotides are TGTGCCACCACCTTACAGGGGGCATACTATGGCTACACCTTC. Translated, it gives CATTLQGAYYGYTF.

This clonotype was counted many times. J is TRBJ2-3 and V is TRBV6-1; D uncertain. Germline CDR1 and CDR2: MNHNS and SASEGT. Trimming cost V 5 bases and J 4 bases, with 10 bases left between them. CDR3 length: 13 residues. The CDR3 DNA reads TGTGCCAGCAGTCCCAGCGCGGCAGATACGCAGTATTTT. Translation gives CASSPSAADTQYF.

This clonotype was picked up a small number of times. This chain joins TRBV12-2 and TRBJ1-3; the table's D call, TRBD1, was not checked against the DNA. TRBV12-2 is given as a pseudogene. The CDR3 runs 16 residues. CDR3: CASRFNRGNSGNTIYF. In DNA, the CDR3 is TGTGCAAGTCGCTTTAACAGGGGCAACTCTGGAAACACCATATATTTT.

The V and J genes are TRBV10-3 and TRBJ2-7; 8 nucleotides match TRBD1. This CDR3 has 14 amino acids. Germline loops: CDR1 ENHRY, CDR2 SYGVKD. V shed 0 bases and J 2 bases; nucleotides not matched to a gene: 0. In DNA form, the CDR3 reads TGTGCCATCAGTGAGTCGACAGGGGCCTACGAGCAGTACTTC. Its translation is CAISESTGAYEQYF.

The chain combines TRBV20-1 with TRBJ2-3, with D hard to call. This CDR3 comprises 14 residues. Trimming stripped 0 bases from V and 3 bases from J, with 10 bases between. The germline V gene has CDR1 DFQATT and CDR2 SNEGSKA (reference sequence). The CDR3 DNA sequence: TGCAGTGCTAGAGATATCGAGCGAACAGATACGCAGTATTTT. Protein: CSARDIERTDTQYF.

This clonotype was detected a few times. This rearrangement joins TRBV6-2 or TRBV6-3 to TRBJ2-1; 10 bases align to TRBD2. The CDR3 is 15 residues long. V dropped 6 bases and J dropped 5; count of bases not matched to a gene: 7. CDR1 and CDR2 (germline): MNHEY, SVGEGT. Written as DNA, the CDR3 is TGTGCCAGCAGACCGACTAGCGGGTCCCACAATGAGCAGTTCTTC. Translated: CASRPTSGSHNEQFF.

This chain links TRBV29-1 with TRBJ2-7; perhaps TRBD1 as D (6 bases). Trimming took 6 bases from V and 6 from J, leaving 21 bases between them. Germline V CDR1 and CDR2: SQVTM, ANQGSEA. The CDR3 runs to 14 residues. CDR3 in DNA: TGCAGCGTGGAACATGACAGGACCTACTGCGAGCAGTACTTC. Translated: CSVEHDRTYCEQYF.

This clonotype was observed a handful of times. The V gene is TRBV29-1, the J gene TRBJ2-1, with 7 bases aligning to TRBD1. The CDR3 sequence is 15 residues long. V was clipped by 7 bases and J by 7 bases; unmatched bases: 16. CDR1 and CDR2 (germline): SQVTM, ANQGSEA. The DNA for the CDR3 is TGCAGCGCCCCAAGGGCCGGGACAGCAACTAATGAGCAGTTCTTC. Encoded protein: CSAPRAGTATNEQFF.

This chain joins TRBV4-1 and TRBJ1-3; the D gene is possibly TRBD1 (6 bases). V was cut by 0 bases and J by 4 bases, with 22 bases left in between. The CDR3 is made up of 19 amino acids. The V gene's germline CDR1 is MGHRA and CDR2 YSYEKL. The CDR3 region has the DNA TGCGCCAGCAGCCAAGACAGGGGTGAGAGCCGTGTCGTGGGAAACACCATATATTTT. This codes for CASSQDRGESRVVGNTIYF.

Many counts were recorded for this clonotype. V is TRBV6-2 or TRBV6-3 and J is TRBJ2-3, with TRBD2 identical over 8 bases. The CDR3 loop spans 15 amino acids. Germline CDR1 is MNHEY and CDR2 is SVGEGT. V was pared by 5 bases and J by 2 bases, with 6 bases of the junction left unmatched. CDR3 nucleotides: TGTGCCAGCAGTCTTCCGGGACTAGTCACAGATACGCAGTATTTT. This sequence encodes CASSLPGLVTDTQYF.

This rearrangement joins TRBV29-1 to TRBJ2-7; 8 bases map to TRBD2. After removal of 6 bases from V and 6 bases from J, the junction contained 13 bases not matched to a gene. The CDR3 totals 14 residues. Per germline, CDR1 SQVTM and CDR2 ANQGSEA. The CDR3 loop is CSVGGGQPRFEQYF. In nucleotides, the CDR3 is TGCAGCGTCGGGGGGGGACAACCACGTTTCGAGCAGTACTTC.

This clonotype was counted at least ten times. The chain employs TRBV29-1 and TRBJ1-2; TRBD1 aligns across 9 bases. The germline V gene encodes CDR1 SQVTM and CDR2 ANQGSEA. V shed 7 bases and J 5 bases; nucleotides not matched to a gene: 5. The CDR3 runs 12 residues. CDR3 region: CSAGQGSYGYTF. The CDR3 nucleotides are TGCAGCGCCGGACAGGGGAGTTATGGCTACACCTTC.

The table lists this clonotype with many counts. The CDR3: CASSQYRGLGANVLTF. The CDR3 DNA follows: TGCGCCAGCAGCCAATATCGAGGACTCGGGGCCAACGTCCTGACTTTC. The genes are TRBV4-3 and TRBJ2-6, with a weak D call TRBD2 (5 bases). The germline V gene has CDR1 LGHNA and CDR2 YSLEER. Trimming stripped 2 bases from V and 4 bases from J, with 12 bases between. There are 16 residues in the CDR3.

There are many counts of this clonotype. The J gene is TRBJ2-1, the V gene TRBV10-3; TRBD2 is a possible D gene (6 bases). The CDR3 consists of 12 residues. With 8 bases removed from V and 5 bases from J, the gap between germline ends came to 10 bases. Germline CDR1 ENHRY, CDR2 SYGVKD. The CDR3 nucleotides are TGTGCCATCGGGCGGGGTGACAATGAGCAGTTCTTC. This sequence encodes CAIGRGDNEQFF.

This clonotype was detected a few times. This chain joins TRBV20-1 and TRBJ2-1; 11 bases align to TRBD2. With V trimmed by 5 bases and J by 5 bases, 8 bases remained unmatched. The CDR3 contains 15 residues. Germline loops: CDR1 DFQATT, CDR2 SNEGSKA (reference sequence). Written as DNA, the CDR3 is TGCAGTGCTCCACGACTAGCGGGACCTGACAATGAGCAGTTCTTC. Residues: CSAPRLAGPDNEQFF.

This clonotype has ten or more counts. V gene TRBV3-1 combines with J gene TRBJ2-7; maybe TRBD2 (6 bases). This CDR3 is built from 15 residues. V dropped 5 bases and J dropped 0 bases, with 14 bases sitting between them. Germline V CDR1 and CDR2: LGHDT, YNNKEL (reference sequence). The DNA of the CDR3 is TGTGCCAGCAGCAGGGGACTTTCGAGCTCCTACGAGCAGTACTTC. As protein: CASSRGLSSSYEQYF.

In this sample, this clonotype turned up many times. The genes are TRBV7-2 and TRBJ2-7; D might be TRBD1 (5 bases). Trimming stripped 1 base from V and 2 bases from J, with 9 bases between. This CDR3 spans 14 amino acids. CDR1 SGHTA and CDR2 FQGNSA come from the germline V gene. The CDR3 sequence is CASSLGSGPYEQYF. As DNA, the CDR3 is TGTGCCAGCAGCTTAGGATCAGGGCCCTACGAGCAGTACTTC. Full variable domain (rest looked up from reference TRBV7-2 and TRBJ2-7): GAGVSQSPSNKVTEKGKDVELRCDPISGHTALYWYRQSLGQGLEFLIYFQGNSAPDKSGLPSDRFSAERTGGSVSTLTIQRTQQEDSAVYLCASSLGSGPYEQYFGPGTRLTVT.

This clonotype has a handful of counts. The chain uses TRBV12-2 and TRBJ2-7; TRBD1, the table's D call, was not compared with the DNA. TRBV12-2 counts as a pseudogene. The CDR3 contains 15 residues. The CDR3 region has the DNA TGTGCAAGTCGCTTAGTCAGTCGGGCGCAGGAGGAGCAGTACTTC. This sequence encodes CASRLVSRAQEEQYF.

The chain employs TRBV7-6 and TRBJ2-6; 10 bases fit TRBD1. Per the germline V gene, CDR1 is SGHVS and CDR2 is FNYEAQ. V was pared by 4 bases and J by 10 bases, with 4 bases of the junction left unmatched. The CDR3 runs 14 residues. CDR3 region: CASSSGQGVNVLTF. CDR3 coding DNA: TGTGCCAGCAGCTCTGGACAGGGGGTAAACGTCCTGACTTTC.

At least ten counts were recorded for this clonotype. The chain has TRBV4-2 and TRBJ2-7; D remains ambiguous. This CDR3 contains 14 residues. Between the trimmed V and J ends, which lost 4 bases and 3 bases, there was a span of 13 bases. The germline CDR1 and CDR2 sequences are LGHNA and YNFKEQ. CDR3 sequence reads: CASSPSGSLYEQYF. The CDR3 region has the DNA TGTGCCAGCAGCCCTTCCGGTTCGCTCTACGAGCAGTACTTC.

The chain recombines TRBV7-2 with TRBJ1-5, with D possibly matching TRBD1 (5 bases). The CDR3 length is 16 residues. Per germline, CDR1 SGHTA and CDR2 FQGNSA. Between the trimmed V and J ends, which lost 0 bases and 3 bases, there was a span of 12 bases. The CDR3 nucleotides are TGTGCCAGCAGCTTAGCGGGGGTCAAGGACAATCAGCCCCAGCATTTT. This encodes CASSLAGVKDNQPQHF.